Listed below are T cell receptor beta chains from one sample, sequenced in a study of regulatory T cells in long-lasting Graves disease. Each CDR3 protein gets one entry after TCRdb re-called the multiplex PCR reads with MiXCR. The table shows a few hundred thousand distinct CDR3 sequences, with roughly 20% occurring only once. The material sequenced was peripheral blood mononuclear cells (PBMCs), taken when the disease was refractory, from a patient treated with antithyroid drugs. Receptor source: a middle-aged woman with Graves disease. Both conserved end residues are part of each CDR3. For some rows the clone size is stated as once, few or many, or as a class when expanded; others skip it.

>TRBV7-9|TRBJ2-7|-
CASSLGAWDEQYF
>TRBV20-1|TRBJ2-5|-
CSARPRQQETQYF
>TRBV6-9|TRBJ2-5|many
CASSYTGQGSRETQYF
>TRBV6-1|TRBJ2-3|-
CASRGGLAAPWGTDTQYF
>TRBV28|TRBJ2-3|few
CASSSAGEGTDTQYF
>TRBV28|TRBJ2-7|many
CASSLLGAVGSYEQYF
>TRBV28|TRBJ1-1|many
CASSLASGNTEAFF
>TRBV2|TRBJ2-2|large
CATTGGTGELFF
>TRBV19|TRBJ2-1|few
CASSYRVFYNEQFF
>TRBV20-1|TRBJ2-7|many
CSARDLRLAYEQYF
>TRBV29-1|TRBJ2-5|many
CSVGVPGTTIQETQYF
>TRBV12-3/TRBV12-4|TRBJ2-5|many
CASSLSASRYQETQYF
>TRBV5-1|TRBJ1-1|few
CASSPAGGNTEAFF
>TRBV19|TRBJ2-7|-
CASSISGTTHYEQYF
>TRBV4-1|TRBJ2-6|-
CASSQGPLAGGRSGANVLTF
>TRBV20-1|TRBJ2-7|-
CSATPPSGLYEQYF
>TRBV28|TRBJ2-7|many
CASSTTSGAPYEQYF
>TRBV19|TRBJ1-1|many
CASSPILNTEAFF
>TRBV28|TRBJ2-4|many
CASSLPDSIQYF
>TRBV6-1|TRBJ2-2|-
CASSLTATGELFF
>TRBV11-2|TRBJ2-1|few
CASSVSPTGGGSYNEQFF
>TRBV20-1|TRBJ2-4|many
CSARAGQILAKNIQYF
>TRBV25-1|TRBJ1-2|-
CASSGPRGNNHGYTF
>TRBV3-1|TRBJ2-4|-
CASSLRSGRDIQYF
>TRBV11-2|TRBJ2-4|many
CASSRTVVVAKNIQYF
>TRBV5-6|TRBJ2-5|-
CASSLAGSRGEETQYF
>TRBV9|TRBJ2-5|-
CASSVGAGGLQETQYF